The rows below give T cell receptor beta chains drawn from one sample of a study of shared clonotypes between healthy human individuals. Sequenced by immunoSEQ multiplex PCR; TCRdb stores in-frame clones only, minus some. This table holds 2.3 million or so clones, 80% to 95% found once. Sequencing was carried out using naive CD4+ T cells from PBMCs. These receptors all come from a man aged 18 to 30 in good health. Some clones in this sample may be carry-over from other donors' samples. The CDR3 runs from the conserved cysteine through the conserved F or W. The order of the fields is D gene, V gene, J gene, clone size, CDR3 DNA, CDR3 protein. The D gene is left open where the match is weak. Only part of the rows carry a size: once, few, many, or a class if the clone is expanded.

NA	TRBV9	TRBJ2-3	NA	TGTGCCAGCAGCGAACCTTCGGGTACGCAGTATTTT	CASSEPSGTQYF
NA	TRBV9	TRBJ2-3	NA	TGTGCCAGCAGCGTAGGTAGCAACCCAGATACGCAGTATTTT	CASSVGSNPDTQYF
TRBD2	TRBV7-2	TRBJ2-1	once	TGTGCCAGCAGCTTCTCTGGGACTAGCGATAGCTCCGAGCAGTTCTTC	CASSFSGTSDSSEQFF
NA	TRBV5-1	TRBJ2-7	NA	TGCGCCAGCAGCCGCGAGAATGGCGAGCAGTACTTC	CASSRENGEQYF
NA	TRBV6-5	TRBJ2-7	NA	TGTGCCAGTACGTCCCCAGGGTACGAGCAGTACTTC	CASTSPGYEQYF
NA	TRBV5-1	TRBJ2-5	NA	TGCGCCAGCAGCCCTGGGACACCCACCGGGGAGACCCAGTACTTC	CASSPGTPTGETQYF
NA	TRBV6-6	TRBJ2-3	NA	TGTGCCAGCAGTTACGAGGGCGCCACAGATACGCAGTATTTT	CASSYEGATDTQYF
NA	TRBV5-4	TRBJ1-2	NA	TGTGCCAGCAGCTTGACTCCGGGGAAGAACTATGGCTACACCTTC	CASSLTPGKNYGYTF
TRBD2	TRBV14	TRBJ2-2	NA	TGTGCCAGCAGCTCCCCAGGAGCGGGACTTACCGGGGAGCTGTTTTTT	CASSSPGAGLTGELFF
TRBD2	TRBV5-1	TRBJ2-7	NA	TGCGCCAGCAGTTTAGCGGGAGCGGTCTACGAGCAGTACTTC	CASSLAGAVYEQYF
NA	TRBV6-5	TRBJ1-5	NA	TGTGCCAGCAGCAGCCCTGGGTGGCCCCAGCATTTT	CASSSPGWPQHF
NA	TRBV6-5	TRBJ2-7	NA	TGTGCCAGCAGTTACCGACCGGACGGTACCTACGAGCAGTACTTC	CASSYRPDGTYEQYF
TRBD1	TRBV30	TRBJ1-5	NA	TGTGCCTGGAGCGAACCGGGGACAGCTAATCAGCCCCAGCATTTT	CAWSEPGTANQPQHF
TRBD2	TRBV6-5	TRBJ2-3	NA	TGTGCCAGCAGTTTATTAGCGGGAGGGGGATCAGATACGCAGTATTTT	CASSLLAGGGSDTQYF
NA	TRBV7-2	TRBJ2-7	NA	TGTGCCAGCAGCCCTCCCGGACGGGACGGGTACGAGCAGTACTTC	CASSPPGRDGYEQYF
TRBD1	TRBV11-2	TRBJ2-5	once	TGTGCCAGCAGCTCGAGGACAGGGACCTCAGAGACCCAGTACTTC	CASSSRTGTSETQYF
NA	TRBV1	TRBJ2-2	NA	TGCACCAGCAGCCAAGATAACGGGGAGCTGTTTTTT	CTSSQDNGELFF
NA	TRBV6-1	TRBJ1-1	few	TGTGCCAGCAGTGAACGGCTGAACACTGAAGCTTTCTTT	CASSERLNTEAFF
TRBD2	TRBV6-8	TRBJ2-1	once	TGTGCCAGCAGCCCTCCGGGACTAGCGGGCGATGAGCAGTTCTTC	CASSPPGLAGDEQFF
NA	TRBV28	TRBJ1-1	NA	TGTGCCAGCACCAGAACAATGAACACTGAAGCTTTCTTT	CASTRTMNTEAFF
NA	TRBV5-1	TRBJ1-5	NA	TGCGCCAGCAGCTTGGGGGACCGAAGCAATCAGCCCCAGCATTTT	CASSLGDRSNQPQHF
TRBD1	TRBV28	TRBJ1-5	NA	TGTGCCAGCAAACCAGGGGGTGAGGGCAATCAGCCCCAGCATTTT	CASKPGGEGNQPQHF
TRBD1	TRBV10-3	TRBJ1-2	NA	TGTGCCATCAGCCTGGGACAGGGGAACTATGGCTACACCTTC	CAISLGQGNYGYTF
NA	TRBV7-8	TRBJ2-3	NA	TGTGCCAGCAGCCCTCCCCTTGGTAGCGGCCCGGGAGATACGCAGTATTTT	CASSPPLGSGPGDTQYF
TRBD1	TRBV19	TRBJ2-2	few	TGTGCCAGTACGGACAGGGGGAAATCGTCCGGGGAGCTGTTTTTT	CASTDRGKSSGELFF
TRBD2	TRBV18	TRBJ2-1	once	TGTGCCAGCTCACCAGGACAACAAAAACTAGCGGGAGGCGAGCAGTTCTTC	CASSPGQQKLAGGEQFF
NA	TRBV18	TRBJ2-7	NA	TGTGCCAGCTCACTAATAGGGGATCGCTCCTACGAGCAGTACTTC	CASSLIGDRSYEQYF
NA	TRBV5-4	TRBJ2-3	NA	TGTGCCAGCAGCTTGGGCGGTCTTAGACGCACAGATACGCAGTATTTT	CASSLGGLRRTDTQYF
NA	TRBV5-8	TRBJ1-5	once	TGTGCCAGCAGCTTGGTTCGGGGGGCGTTGGGCAATCAGCCCCAGCATTTT	CASSLVRGALGNQPQHF
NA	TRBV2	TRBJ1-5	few	TGTGCCAGCTCCAACCGCAGGGACAATCAGCCCCAGCATTTT	CASSNRRDNQPQHF
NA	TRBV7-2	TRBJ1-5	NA	TGTGCCAGCAGCTCCGATAGGGTCCAGCCCCAGCATTTT	CASSSDRVQPQHF
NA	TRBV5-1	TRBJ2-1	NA	TGCGCCAGCAGCCTCGATGAGGCCTTACTTTACAATGAGCAGTTCTTC	CASSLDEALLYNEQFF
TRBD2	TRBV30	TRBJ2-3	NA	TGTGCCTGGAGTCCCTGGGGGACTAGCGGCACAGATACGCAGTATTTT	CAWSPWGTSGTDTQYF
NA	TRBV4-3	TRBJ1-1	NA	TGCGCCAGCAGCCAAGGCGCCGGATTGAACACTGAAGCTTTCTTT	CASSQGAGLNTEAFF
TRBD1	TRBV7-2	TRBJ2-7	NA	TGTGCCAGCAGCAGGGACAGAATGAGCTCCTACGAGCAGTACTTC	CASSRDRMSSYEQYF
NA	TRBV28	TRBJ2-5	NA	TGTGCCAGCGGCGATGTCTGGACAGACCAAGAGACCCAGTACTTC	CASGDVWTDQETQYF
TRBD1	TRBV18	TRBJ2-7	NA	TGTGCCAGCTCAGGGACAGAAGGGGTAAGAGAGTACTTC	CASSGTEGVREYF
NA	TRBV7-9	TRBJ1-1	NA	TGTGCCAGCAGCTCCCATCGGGGCCGGGATCCTAGGCACACTGAAGCTTTCTTT	CASSSHRGRDPRHTEAFF
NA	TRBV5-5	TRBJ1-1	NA	TGTGCCAGCAGCGGTCGACCCGACAGGACAAACACTGAAGCTTTCTTT	CASSGRPDRTNTEAFF
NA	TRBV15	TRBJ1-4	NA	TGTGCCACCCTTCGGGGGGGGCGCGATGAAAAACTGTTTTTT	CATLRGGRDEKLFF
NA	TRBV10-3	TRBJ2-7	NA	TGTGCCATCAGTGAGCCCCGGGACGGTGGTTTAGTGCAGTACTTC	CAISEPRDGGLVQYF
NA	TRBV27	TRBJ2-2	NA	TGTGCCAGCAGTTTATTAGCGCAAACCGGGGAGCTGTTTTTT	CASSLLAQTGELFF
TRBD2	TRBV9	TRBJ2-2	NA	TGTGCCAGCACGGGACTAGCGGGAGGGCGAACCGGGGAGCTGTTTTTT	CASTGLAGGRTGELFF
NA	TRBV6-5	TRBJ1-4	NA	TGTGCCAGCAGGGCCGGGGGTAGGACTAATGAAAAACTGTTTTTT	CASRAGGRTNEKLFF
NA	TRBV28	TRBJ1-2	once	TGTGCCAGCAGTTTATCCGGCCTGGCACAGGGTAACTATGGCTACACCTTC	CASSLSGLAQGNYGYTF
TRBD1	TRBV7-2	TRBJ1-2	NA	TGTGCCAGCAGCAACTCAGGACAGGTGAAGGGCTACACCTTC	CASSNSGQVKGYTF
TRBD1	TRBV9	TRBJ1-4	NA	TGTGCCAGCAGCCCGACGGAGGGGGCAGGTGATGAAAAACTGTTTTTT	CASSPTEGAGDEKLFF
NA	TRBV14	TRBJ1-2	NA	TGTGCCAGCAGCCAAGATCGGGGCTATGGCTACACCTTC	CASSQDRGYGYTF
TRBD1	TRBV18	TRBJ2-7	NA	TGTGCCAGCTCACCGGGGACAGGGGTCCCGGAGCAGTACTTC	CASSPGTGVPEQYF
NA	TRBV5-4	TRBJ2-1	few	TGTGCCAGCAGTATGGGGGGTGGACAGAGTTACAATGAGCAGTTCTTC	CASSMGGGQSYNEQFF
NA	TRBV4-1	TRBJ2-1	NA	TGCGCCAGCAGCCAAGACCTGCGGTACAATGAGCAGTTCTTC	CASSQDLRYNEQFF
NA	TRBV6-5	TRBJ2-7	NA	TGTGCCAGCAGTTACCCTGGCTCCTACGAGCAGTACTTC	CASSYPGSYEQYF
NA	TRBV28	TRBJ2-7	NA	TGTGCCAGCACCCCCTGGGGATTCTACGAGCAGTACTTC	CASTPWGFYEQYF
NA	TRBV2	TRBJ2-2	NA	TGTGCCAGCAGTGAAGCGCTTGGGAGGCTCGGGGAGCTGTTTTTT	CASSEALGRLGELFF
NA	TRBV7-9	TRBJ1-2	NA	TGTGCCAGCAGTTCCCGGCAGGGCTCTGGCTACACCTTC	CASSSRQGSGYTF
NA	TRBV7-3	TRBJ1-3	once	TGTGCCAGCAGCTTAGAGCCAGAGGGAAACACCATATATTTT	CASSLEPEGNTIYF
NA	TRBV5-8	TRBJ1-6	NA	TGTGCCAGCAGCCGGGGCCGGTCCTATAATTCACCCCTCCACTTT	CASSRGRSYNSPLHF